This T cell receptor (beta chain) stems from a study of identical twins. This clonotype was counted ten times or more. This CDR3 is built from 19 residues. Germline CDR1 SGHAT, CDR2 FQNNGV. V was pared by 0 bases and J by 0 bases, with 9 bases of the junction left unmatched. A template switching step contributed a universal primer site, while unique molecular identifiers were present in the cDNA. In TCRdb, the 5' RACE reads were re-called with MiXCR into one record per CDR3 protein. The table lists roughly 240,000 distinct CDR3 sequences, roughly 7% of them singletons. These data also formed part of another study, on yellow fever vaccine responses in identical twins.

The chain recombines TRBV11-2 with TRBJ2-2; 8 bases line up with TRBD2. The origin of this receptor is a woman aged 18-30 years in good health. Sequencing used memory (CD45RO+) T cells sorted from blood. CDR3 residues: CASSLEARIAGTNTGELFF. The DNA of the CDR3 is TGTGCCAGCAGCTTAGAGGCTCGGATAGCGGGAACGAACACCGGGGAGCTGTTTTTT.